These T cell receptor beta chains were read from a single sample in a study of beta chain features in type 1 diabetes. The protocol was immunoSEQ multiplex PCR, while the TCRdb copy is restricted to in-frame clones and leaves out a portion. The sample includes 200,000 to 300,000 clones, about 11% of them seen just once. The sequenced sample was naive CD4+ T cells from blood. The origin of the receptors is a young man with type 1 diabetes. CDR3s include the opening cysteine and the closing phenylalanine or tryptophan. D genes are given only for firm matches. A row's size may be missing; if present it is once, few, many or a size class.

TRBV15	TRBJ2-2	NA	NA	CATSRDQGGSGELFF	TGTGCCACCAGCAGAGATCAAGGGGGATCCGGGGAGCTGTTTTTT
TRBV5-8	TRBJ1-5	NA	NA	CASSDTGPYQPQHF	TGTGCCAGCAGCGACACAGGGCCCTATCAGCCCCAGCATTTT
TRBV7-3	TRBJ2-6	NA	few	CASSLGGAFVSGANVLTF	TGTGCCAGCAGCCTCGGGGGTGCTTTTGTTTCTGGGGCCAACGTCCTGACTTTC
TRBV27	TRBJ1-1	NA	few	CASSPREMFTEAFF	TGTGCCAGCAGTCCCAGGGAAATGTTCACTGAAGCTTTCTTT
TRBV5-1	TRBJ1-6	TRBD1	NA	CASSLGQGNSPLHF	TGCGCCAGCAGCTTGGGACAGGGGAATTCACCCCTCCACTTT
TRBV30	TRBJ1-6	TRBD1	few	CATRRDRDNSPLHF	TGTGCCACCCGCCGGGACAGGGATAATTCACCCCTCCACTTT
TRBV9	TRBJ1-5	TRBD1	NA	CASSVGDSYQPQHF	TGTGCCAGCAGCGTGGGGGACAGTTATCAGCCCCAGCATTTT
TRBV4-3	TRBJ1-3	NA	NA	CASSQEAEKHNTIYF	TGCGCCAGCAGCCAAGAGGCGGAAAAGCATAACACCATATATTTT
TRBV7-9	TRBJ2-7	TRBD1	NA	CASSLGQARSYEQYF	TGTGCCAGCAGCTTGGGACAGGCCCGCTCCTACGAGCAGTACTTC
TRBV6-7	TRBJ1-5	TRBD1	few	CASKKPQGAEQPQHF	TGTGCCAGCAAAAAACCTCAGGGGGCAGAACAGCCCCAGCATTTT
TRBV5-1	TRBJ2-7	NA	NA	CASSLRQESYEQYF	TGCGCCAGCAGCTTGCGACAGGAGTCCTACGAGCAGTACTTC
TRBV19	TRBJ2-1	TRBD2	few	CASSIWAGVKGDEQFF	TGTGCCAGTAGTATATGGGCGGGGGTCAAAGGGGATGAGCAGTTCTTC
TRBV30	TRBJ2-3	TRBD1	NA	CAFGQGADTQYF	TGTGCCTTTGGACAGGGGGCTGATACGCAGTATTTT
TRBV2	TRBJ2-3	NA	few	CASRFGAADTQYF	TGTGCCAGCAGGTTTGGGGCCGCAGATACGCAGTATTTT
TRBV27	TRBJ2-7	TRBD1	NA	CASSSGQGPYEQYF	TGTGCCAGCAGTTCGGGACAGGGGCCCTACGAGCAGTACTTC
TRBV7-9	TRBJ1-4	TRBD1	NA	CASSPGTGYEKLFF	TGTGCCAGCAGCCCCGGGACAGGGTACGAAAAACTGTTTTTT
TRBV4-3	TRBJ1-6	NA	NA	CASSQRGHKDSPLHF	TGCGCCAGCAGCCAACGCGGACATAAGGATTCACCCCTCCACTTT
TRBV5-4	TRBJ1-1	NA	NA	CASSLFQGEAFF	TGTGCCAGCAGCTTATTTCAGGGAGAAGCTTTCTTT
TRBV28	TRBJ1-1	NA	NA	CASIKNTEAFF	TGTGCCAGCATCAAGAACACTGAAGCTTTCTTT
TRBV4-2	TRBJ2-5	NA	NA	CASSQAHGSLGGETQYF	TGTGCCAGCAGCCAGGCCCATGGGAGTCTAGGAGGGGAGACCCAGTACTTC
TRBV6-6	TRBJ2-5	NA	NA	CATSRPPGETQYF	TGTGCCACCAGCCGTCCTCCAGGAGAGACCCAGTACTTC
TRBV5-1	TRBJ2-3	NA	NA	CASSSYGKDTQYF	TGCGCCAGCAGCTCATACGGGAAAGATACGCAGTATTTT
TRBV2	TRBJ1-5	NA	few	CASSGYREQPQHF	TGTGCCAGCAGTGGGTACAGGGAGCAGCCCCAGCATTTT
TRBV18	TRBJ2-2	NA	NA	CASSGTLNTGELFF	TGTGCCAGCTCCGGGACACTGAACACCGGGGAGCTGTTTTTT
TRBV6-6	TRBJ2-5	NA	NA	CASSASSWAETQYF	TGTGCCAGCAGTGCCTCTTCATGGGCGGAGACCCAGTACTTC
TRBV5-1	TRBJ1-1	NA	few	CASSFGTTTEAFF	TGCGCCAGCAGCTTCGGGACAACAACTGAAGCTTTCTTT
TRBV14	TRBJ2-1	NA	few	CASSQAEADSYNEQFF	TGTGCCAGCAGCCAAGCAGAGGCGGATTCCTACAATGAGCAGTTCTTC
TRBV28	TRBJ1-2	NA	few	CASSRRRGYGYTF	TGTGCCAGCAGCCGGCGGCGAGGCTATGGCTACACCTTC
TRBV15	TRBJ1-5	NA	few	CATSRRQVSNQPQHF	TGTGCCACCAGCAGAAGACAGGTTAGCAATCAGCCCCAGCATTTT
TRBV10-3	TRBJ2-4	TRBD2	few	CAISESIGGGAKNIQYF	TGTGCCATCAGTGAGTCGATCGGGGGGGGAGCCAAAAACATTCAGTACTTC